This TCR beta chain was found in a study of T-cell memory formation after mild COVID-19. Findings of the study overall: Some clones that responded were present in memory (sampled pre-infection), which suggests cross-reactive memory joined. Clones which contracted sat mainly in CM and EM if CD4+, and in EMRA if CD8+. Clones that contracted from day 15 to 85 were balanced CD4/CD8, while later expanders leaned CD4+.

In TCRdb, the 5' RACE reads were re-called with MiXCR into one record per CDR3 protein. This repertoire shows a few hundred thousand distinct CDR3 sequences, more than 25% found once; its top ten account for over 10%. Germline CDR1 reads SGHRS; CDR2 reads YFSETQ. This CDR3 is 17 amino acids long. Trimming took 0 bases from V and 1 from J, leaving 16 bases between them. There are a few counts of this clonotype. Antigen specificity is unknown. The specimen sequenced was PBMCs or a T cell subset sorted from them (not recorded which). The source is an adult woman who had mild COVID-19 (a few samples of this study predate the infection). Cell type and time point are not known. The chain links TRBV5-1 to TRBJ1-1, with D perhaps TRBD1 (6 bases). CDR3: CASSLAWGGLGNTEAFF. The DNA of the CDR3 is TGCGCCAGCAGCTTGGCCTGGGGGGGCCTCGGGAACACTGAAGCTTTCTTT.